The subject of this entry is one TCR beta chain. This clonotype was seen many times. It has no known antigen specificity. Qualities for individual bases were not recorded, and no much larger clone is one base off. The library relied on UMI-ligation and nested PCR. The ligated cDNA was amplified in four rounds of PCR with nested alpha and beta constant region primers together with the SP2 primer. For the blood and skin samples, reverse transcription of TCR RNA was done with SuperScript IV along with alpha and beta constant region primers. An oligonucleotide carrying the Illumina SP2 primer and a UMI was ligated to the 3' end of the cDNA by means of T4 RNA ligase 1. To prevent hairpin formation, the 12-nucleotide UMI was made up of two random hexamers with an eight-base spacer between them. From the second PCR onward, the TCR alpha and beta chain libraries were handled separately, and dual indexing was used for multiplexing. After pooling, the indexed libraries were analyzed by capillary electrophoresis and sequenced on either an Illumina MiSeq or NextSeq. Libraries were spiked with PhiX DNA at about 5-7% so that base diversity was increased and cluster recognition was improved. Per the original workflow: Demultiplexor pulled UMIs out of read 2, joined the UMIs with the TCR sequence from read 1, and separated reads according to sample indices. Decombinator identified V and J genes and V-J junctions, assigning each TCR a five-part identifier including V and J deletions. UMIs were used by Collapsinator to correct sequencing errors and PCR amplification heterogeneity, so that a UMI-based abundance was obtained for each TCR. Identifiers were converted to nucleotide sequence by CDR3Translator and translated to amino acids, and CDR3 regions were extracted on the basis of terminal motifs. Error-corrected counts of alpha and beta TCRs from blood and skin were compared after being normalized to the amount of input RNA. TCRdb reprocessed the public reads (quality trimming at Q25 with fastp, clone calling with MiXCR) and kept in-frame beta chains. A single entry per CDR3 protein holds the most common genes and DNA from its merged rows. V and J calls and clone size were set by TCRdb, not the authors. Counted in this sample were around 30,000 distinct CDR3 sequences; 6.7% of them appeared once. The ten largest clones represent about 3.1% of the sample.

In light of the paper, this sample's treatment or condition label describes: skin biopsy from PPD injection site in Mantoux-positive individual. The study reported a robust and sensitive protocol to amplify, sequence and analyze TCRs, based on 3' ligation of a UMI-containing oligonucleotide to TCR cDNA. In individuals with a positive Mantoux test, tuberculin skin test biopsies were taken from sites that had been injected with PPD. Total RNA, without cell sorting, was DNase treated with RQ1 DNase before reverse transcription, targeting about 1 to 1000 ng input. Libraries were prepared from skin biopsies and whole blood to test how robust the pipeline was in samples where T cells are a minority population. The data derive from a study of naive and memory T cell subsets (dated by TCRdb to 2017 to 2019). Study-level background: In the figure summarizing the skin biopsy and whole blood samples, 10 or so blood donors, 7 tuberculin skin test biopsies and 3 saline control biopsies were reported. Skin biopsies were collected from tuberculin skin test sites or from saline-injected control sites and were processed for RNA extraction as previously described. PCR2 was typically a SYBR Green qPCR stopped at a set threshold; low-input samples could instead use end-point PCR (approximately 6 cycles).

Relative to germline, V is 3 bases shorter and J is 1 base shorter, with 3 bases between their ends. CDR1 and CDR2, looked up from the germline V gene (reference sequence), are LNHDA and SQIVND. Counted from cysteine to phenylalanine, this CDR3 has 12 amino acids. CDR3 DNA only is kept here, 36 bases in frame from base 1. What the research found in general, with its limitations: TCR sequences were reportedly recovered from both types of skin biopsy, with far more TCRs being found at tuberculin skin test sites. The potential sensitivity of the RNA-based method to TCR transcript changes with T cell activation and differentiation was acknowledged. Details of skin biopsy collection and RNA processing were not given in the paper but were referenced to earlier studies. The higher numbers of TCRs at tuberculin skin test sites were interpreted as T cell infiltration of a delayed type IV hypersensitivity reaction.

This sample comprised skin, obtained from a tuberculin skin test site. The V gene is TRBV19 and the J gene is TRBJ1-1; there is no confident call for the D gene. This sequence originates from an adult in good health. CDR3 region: CASSIWNTEAFF. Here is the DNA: TGTGCCAGTAGTATTTGGAACACTGAAGCTTTCTTT.